This T cell receptor beta chain originates from a study of OX40 agonist ivuxolimab in advanced cancers. Whole-study context: Patients undergoing dose escalation presented with hepatocellular carcinoma, melanoma, renal cell or head and neck cancer. Males comprised about 84% of the group, whose mean age was roughly 64 years (range 23 to 79).

Study observations and caveats: In the expanded peripheral T cells, antigen specificity was never determined. Clonal expansion by week 6 occurred in CD4+ and CD8+ blood T cells (at 0.1 to 3.0 mg/kg).

This clone was detected once. The antigen remains undetermined. V lost 5 bases to trimming and J lost 5 bases; unmatched junction nucleotides: 3. The CDR3 loop spans 14 amino acids. Germline V gene sequence: CDR1 LNHDA, CDR2 SQIVND (reference sequence). Method: immunoSEQ multiplex PCR; TCRdb's copy keeps in-frame clones and lacks some. The table includes some 64,000 clones, roughly nine tenths detected once. V gene TRBV19 combines with J gene TRBJ1-5; 10 bases line up with TRBD1. The sample in question was CD4+ or CD8+ T cells sorted from blood, obtained in a trial of the OX40 agonist ivuxolimab. This clonotype was obtained from an adult with an advanced solid tumor such as melanoma, head and neck, liver or kidney cancer. For the CDR3, the DNA is TGTGCCAGTAGTTGGACAGGGGGATATCAGCCCCAGCATTTT. It translates to CASSWTGGYQPQHF.